The T cell receptor beta chain described here comes from a study of chemoradiotherapy in HPV16-positive cancers. Study context: A couple of HPV16-positive patients' cells yielded candidate HPV-specific clones and common motifs.

Some clones are missing from TCRdb's copy, which holds only in-frame ones; the method was immunoSEQ multiplex PCR. The sample consists of about 6,900 clones, 85% to 90% of them appearing once. CDR1 is ENHRY and CDR2 is SYGVKD in the germline V gene. This CDR3 spans 15 amino acids. V was pared by 5 bases and J by 0 bases, with 13 bases between. V and J are TRBV10-3 and TRBJ1-2, with D possibly TRBD1 on 6 matching bases. The TCR was taken from a human donor with HPV-associated anogenital cancer. This specimen was tumor tissue, taken from a patient who underwent chemoradiotherapy. CDR3 nucleotides: TGTGCCATCAGTTTACAGGGAGGTGCTAACTATGGCTACACCTTC. It yields the protein CAISLQGGANYGYTF.